Reported below is one T cell receptor beta chain. The source of the sample is a study of tumor and adjacent non-tumor tissue in lung cancer. TCRbeta libraries were built with three rounds of nested PCR, modified from ARM-PCR. Using its own MiXCR run on the multiplex PCR reads, TCRdb lists one record per CDR3 protein. The sample has approximately 75,000 distinct CDR3 sequences, around 74% seen once; the top ten hold less than 15%. Trimming took off 3 bases at V and 6 bases at J, with 13 bases between the two ends. Germline lookup yields CDR1 SGHNT and CDR2 YYREEE (reference sequence). The CDR3 totals 13 residues. This sample's RNA came from whole unsorted tissue.

Sequenced: lung tumor tissue. The clonotype was recovered from a woman between 45 and 65 years old with non-small cell lung cancer. J is TRBJ2-7 and V is TRBV5-4, with D possibly matching TRBD2 (5 bases). The CDR3 coding sequence is TGTGCCAGCAGCTGGGATCAGCGGAGCGAGCAGTACTTC. Translating it yields CASSWDQRSEQYF.